The rows below give T cell receptor beta chains drawn from one sample of a study of blood T cell repertoires in COVID-19. The protocol was immunoSEQ multiplex PCR, while the TCRdb copy is restricted to in-frame clones and leaves out a portion. The profile covers 190,000 or so clones, with 88% appearing a single time and about 4% taken by the ten largest. The sample consisted of peripheral blood. These receptors came from a woman aged 25 to 39 with acute or convalescent COVID-19. Each CDR3 is given with its conserved first and last residue. A D gene is named only where the DNA matches it firmly. Part of the rows lack a size; the others show once, few, many or a class for expanded clones.

size: .; length: 14; V: TRBV5-6; J: TRBJ2-1; D: .; DNA: TGTGCCAGCAGCCTTCCGACTAGTTACAATGAGCAGTTCTTC; CDR3: CASSLPTSYNEQFF
size: few; length: 16; V: TRBV2; J: TRBJ2-7; D: TRBD2; DNA: TGTGCCAGCATCCCCAAAGGCGGGAGGGAGGGCTACGAGCAGTACTTC; CDR3: CASIPKGGREGYEQYF
size: .; length: 14; V: TRBV6-5; J: TRBJ1-3; D: .; DNA: TGTGCCAGCAGCCAGGGGCGCTCTGGAAACACCATATATTTT; CDR3: CASSQGRSGNTIYF
size: .; length: 14; V: TRBV19; J: TRBJ2-3; D: TRBD2; DNA: TGTGCCAGTAGTAGCGGGAGAAGGGAAGATACGCAGTATTTT; CDR3: CASSSGRREDTQYF
size: .; length: 16; V: TRBV9; J: TRBJ2-3; D: .; DNA: TGTGCCAGCAGCCCCCAGGGTGGCAGGGTCACAGATACGCAGTATTTT; CDR3: CASSPQGGRVTDTQYF
size: .; length: 14; V: TRBV3-1/TRBV3-2; J: TRBJ2-3; D: .; DNA: TGTGCCAGTAGCCAAGCTGGCCGTACAGATACGCAGTATTTT; CDR3: CASSQAGRTDTQYF
size: .; length: 12; V: TRBV27; J: TRBJ2-5; D: .; DNA: TGTGCCAGCAGTTTGGAAGGGGGGACCCAGTACTTC; CDR3: CASSLEGGTQYF
size: .; length: 11; V: TRBV28; J: TRBJ1-2; D: .; DNA: TGTGCCAGCAGTTCCTGGGGCGGCTACACCTTC; CDR3: CASSSWGGYTF
size: .; length: 18; V: TRBV19; J: TRBJ1-5; D: .; DNA: TGTGCCAGTAGCTTTGGGGCAGGACAGAGTTATAGCAATCAGCCCCAGCATTTT; CDR3: CASSFGAGQSYSNQPQHF
size: .; length: 12; V: TRBV28; J: TRBJ2-1; D: .; DNA: TGTGCCAGCAGTCCCATAGGCAGTGGGAGGTTCTTC; CDR3: CASSPIGSGRFF
size: .; length: 13; V: TRBV6-5; J: TRBJ2-1; D: TRBD2; DNA: TGTGCCAGCAGGGGACTAGCCTACAATGAGCAGTTCTTC; CDR3: CASRGLAYNEQFF
size: .; length: 12; V: TRBV28; J: TRBJ2-3; D: .; DNA: TGTGCCAGCAAACTGAGCGGAGCTACGCAGTATTTT; CDR3: CASKLSGATQYF
size: .; length: 15; V: TRBV3-1/TRBV3-2; J: TRBJ2-7; D: TRBD2; DNA: TGTGCCAGCAGCCCGCGCGGGACTAGCTGGAACGAGCAGTACTTC; CDR3: CASSPRGTSWNEQYF
size: .; length: 18; V: TRBV24-1; J: TRBJ2-7; D: TRBD2; DNA: TGTGCCACCAGTGATTTGCATTCGTCGGCTAGCGGAGGGGAAGAGCAGTACTTC; CDR3: CATSDLHSSASGGEEQYF
size: .; length: 17; V: TRBV5-1; J: TRBJ1-1; D: .; DNA: TGCGCCAGCAGCCTGCCGGATTCGTCAGATACAGTTACTGAAGCTTTCTTT; CDR3: CASSLPDSSDTVTEAFF
size: few; length: 12; V: TRBV30; J: TRBJ2-1; D: TRBD2; DNA: TGTGCCTGGAGTCCAAGCGGGAGCGAGCAGTTCTTC; CDR3: CAWSPSGSEQFF
size: once; length: 13; V: TRBV7-2; J: TRBJ2-1; D: TRBD2; DNA: TGTGCCAGCAGCATGGAGCGGGAGTCAGTCCAGTTCTTC; CDR3: CASSMERESVQFF
size: .; length: 15; V: TRBV5-5; J: TRBJ1-1; D: .; DNA: TGTGCCAGCAGCCCTACAGGGACGGCATACACTGAAGCTTTCTTT; CDR3: CASSPTGTAYTEAFF
size: .; length: 15; V: TRBV28; J: TRBJ2-3; D: .; DNA: TGTGCCAGCAGTTCCCCTACGAAAATCACAGATACGCAGTATTTT; CDR3: CASSSPTKITDTQYF
size: .; length: 16; V: TRBV27; J: TRBJ2-6; D: .; DNA: TGTGCCAGCGGAAGCGCAAGACAGGCGCGGGCCAACGTCCTGACTTTC; CDR3: CASGSARQARANVLTF
size: once; length: 13; V: TRBV5-4; J: TRBJ1-2; D: TRBD1; DNA: TGTGCCAGCAGCCGCGGGACAGGGCAAGGCTACACCTTC; CDR3: CASSRGTGQGYTF
size: .; length: 14; V: TRBV7-2; J: TRBJ2-1; D: TRBD1; DNA: TGTGCCAGCAGCTCACAGGGGGCATACAATGAGCAGTTCTTC; CDR3: CASSSQGAYNEQFF
size: once; length: 11; V: TRBV13; J: TRBJ2-5; D: TRBD2; DNA: TGTGCCAGCAGCTTAGATCCTAGCGGAGACTTC; CDR3: CASSLDPSGDF
size: .; length: 13; V: TRBV11-2; J: TRBJ1-5; D: .; DNA: TGTGCCAGCAGCTTATCCCTTTTGCAGCCCCAGCATTTT; CDR3: CASSLSLLQPQHF
size: .; length: 13; V: TRBV18; J: TRBJ1-3; D: TRBD1; DNA: TGTGCCAGCTCACGGGACAGAGAGAACACCATATATTTT; CDR3: CASSRDRENTIYF
size: .; length: 12; V: TRBV29-1; J: TRBJ1-5; D: TRBD1; DNA: TGCAGCGTGAGACAGGGAAATCAGCCCCAGCATTTT; CDR3: CSVRQGNQPQHF
size: .; length: 15; V: TRBV7-8; J: TRBJ1-5; D: .; DNA: TGTGCCAGCAGCTTAGGCACAGGTGGCAATCAGCCCCAGCATTTT; CDR3: CASSLGTGGNQPQHF
size: few; length: 16; V: TRBV27; J: TRBJ2-1; D: TRBD2; DNA: TGTGCCAGCAGCGCTAGCGGGAGGGCGCTTTTCAATGAGCAGTTCTTC; CDR3: CASSASGRALFNEQFF
size: .; length: 16; V: TRBV4-2; J: TRBJ2-7; D: TRBD2; DNA: TGTGCCAGCAGTCGGGGGATACTAGCGGGAGTAGATGAGCAGTACTTC; CDR3: CASSRGILAGVDEQYF
size: .; length: 15; V: TRBV7-9; J: TRBJ2-7; D: TRBD1; DNA: TGTGCCAGCAGCTTAGTGACAGGGCCGACCTACGAGCAGTACTTC; CDR3: CASSLVTGPTYEQYF
size: .; length: 14; V: TRBV2; J: TRBJ1-2; D: .; DNA: TGTGCCAGCGCTAGGTCGGCTTATTCTTTTGGCTACACCTTC; CDR3: CASARSAYSFGYTF
size: .; length: 13; V: TRBV29-1; J: TRBJ1-6; D: .; DNA: TGCAGCGTCCAGACAACGCCGGGATCACCCCTCCACTTT; CDR3: CSVQTTPGSPLHF
size: few; length: 13; V: TRBV12-3/TRBV12-4; J: TRBJ2-3; D: TRBD2; DNA: TGTGCCAGCGAGGCGGGAGGGCCTGATACGCAGTATTTT; CDR3: CASEAGGPDTQYF
size: once; length: 13; V: TRBV12-3/TRBV12-4; J: TRBJ2-3; D: .; DNA: TGTGCCAGCAGTTTAACCCGACTGGGTACGCAGTATTTT; CDR3: CASSLTRLGTQYF
size: .; length: 18; V: TRBV5-6; J: TRBJ2-5; D: TRBD1; DNA: TGTGCCAGCAGCTTTCTGGGGGGACAGGGAGTAGGAGAAGAGACCCAGTACTTC; CDR3: CASSFLGGQGVGEETQYF
size: .; length: 17; V: TRBV4-1; J: TRBJ1-2; D: TRBD1; DNA: TGCGCCAGCAGCCATAAGGACAGGACCCTCACTAACTATGGCTACACCTTC; CDR3: CASSHKDRTLTNYGYTF
size: .; length: 15; V: TRBV4-2; J: TRBJ2-1; D: TRBD1; DNA: TGTGCCAGCAGCTCGCGTAACAGGGGAAGGACTGAGCAGTTCTTC; CDR3: CASSSRNRGRTEQFF
size: .; length: 14; V: TRBV5-5; J: TRBJ2-5; D: TRBD2; DNA: TGTGCCAGCAGCTTAGCGGGAGCCCAAGAGACCCAGTACTTC; CDR3: CASSLAGAQETQYF